Below are 14 T cell receptor beta chains sequenced from a single sample in a study of blood T cell repertoires in COVID-19. Clones were read by immunoSEQ multiplex PCR, and TCRdb kept only the in-frame ones, dropping some. The table has around 290,000 clones, around nine tenths seen once; the top ten hold 2.6%. Sequencing input: PBMCs or T cells enriched from blood (not recorded which). The receptors stem from a woman aged 18-35 years who had recovered from COVID-19.

The chain links TRBV5-1 to TRBJ2-3; D not certain. V shed 0 bases and J shed 2 bases, with 7 bases lying between them. Per germline, CDR1 SGHRS and CDR2 YFSETQ. The CDR3 is made up of 14 amino acids. CDR3 sequence reads: CASSLDPYTDTQYF. The CDR3, as DNA: TGCGCCAGCAGCTTGGACCCCTACACAGATACGCAGTATTTT. The full variable domain, completed using reference TRBV5-1 and TRBJ2-3, is KAGVTQTPRYLIKTRGQQVTLSCSPISGHRSVSWYQQTPGQGLQFLFEYFSETQRNKGNFPGRFSGRQFSNSRSEMNVSTLELGDSALYLCASSLDPYTDTQYFGPGTRLTVL.

The V call is TRBV5-1, the J call TRBJ1-4; D remains ambiguous. This CDR3 region has 15 residues. CDR1 is SGHRS and CDR2 is YFSETQ in the germline V gene. V dropped 4 bases and J dropped 3 bases, with 13 bases sitting between them. CDR3 amino acids: CASSPRAAANEKLFF. CDR3 nucleotides: TGCGCCAGCAGCCCCCGAGCGGCGGCTAATGAAAAACTGTTTTTT.

The rearrangement joins TRBV29-1 to TRBJ2-1; D perhaps matches TRBD2 (7 bases). Germline-derived CDR1 and CDR2 are SQVTM and ANQGSEA. Trimming stripped 7 bases from V and 7 bases from J, with 14 bases between. This CDR3 is 12 amino acids long. As DNA, the CDR3 is TGCAGCGGGGGGGGCCCTTGGAATGAGCAGTTCTTC. It specifies CSGGGPWNEQFF.

The rearrangement joins TRBV5-4 to TRBJ1-3, with D possibly being TRBD1 (5 bases). The CDR3 consists of 13 residues. From germline, CDR1 is SGHNT and CDR2 YYREEE (reference sequence). The germline V and J ends were trimmed by 5 bases and 2 bases, with 8 bases remaining between them. In nucleotides, the CDR3 is TGTGCCAGCAGGTCAGGGACTGGAAACACCATATATTTT. It translates to CASRSGTGNTIYF.

CDR3 sequence (DNA): TGTGCCAGCAGTTCCGGACAGTCACCGGGGACCCAGTACTTC. It encodes CASSSGQSPGTQYF. V gene TRBV13 combines with J gene TRBJ2-5; possibly TRBD1 for D (6 bases). The V end was cut by 6 bases, the J end by 7 bases, with 18 bases between. The CDR3 length is 14 residues. Per the germline V gene, CDR1 is PRHDT and CDR2 is FYEKMQ (reference sequence).

The CDR3 region is CASSLGGSGQETQYF. CDR3 sequence (DNA): TGTGCCAGCAGCTTAGGGGGTAGCGGGCAAGAGACCCAGTACTTC. V is TRBV7-9 and J is TRBJ2-5; 7 nucleotides line up with TRBD2. This CDR3 has 15 amino acids. Germline values: CDR1 SEHNR, CDR2 FQNEAQ (reference sequence). Unmatched junction bases numbered 4, after V lost 1 base and J lost 2 bases.

V usage is TRBV27 and J usage is TRBJ1-1; D remains unclear. The CDR3 consists of 14 residues. V was shortened by 6 bases and J by 5 bases, with 16 bases between the two germline ends. The germline V gene encodes CDR1 MNHEY and CDR2 SMNVEV (reference sequence). CDR3 sequence (DNA): TGTGCCAGCAGACCGGCACCCTCGGGGACTGAAGCTTTCTTT. As protein: CASRPAPSGTEAFF.

This chain connects TRBV29-1 to TRBJ2-1, with 7 bases matching TRBD2. Germline V gives CDR1 SQVTM, CDR2 ANQGSEA. V gave up 3 bases and J gave up 2 bases; unmatched junction bases: 7. CDR3 length: 15 residues. CDR3: CSVDPSGTTYNEQFF. CDR3 in DNA: TGCAGCGTTGACCCGAGCGGGACCACCTACAATGAGCAGTTCTTC.

This sequence joins TRBV30 and TRBJ1-4, with D uncertain. CDR1 and CDR2 (germline): GTSNPN, SVGIG (reference sequence). The CDR3 has 12 residues. V gave up 0 bases and J gave up 7 bases, with 6 bases separating them. The CDR3 nucleotides read TGTGCCTGGAGTGTACTGTCTGAAAAACTGTTTTTT. This encodes CAWSVLSEKLFF.

The V and J genes are TRBV12-5 and TRBJ2-3; 8 nucleotides agree with TRBD1. V trimming: 5 bases; J trimming: 2 bases; junction bases outside the gene matches: 15. From germline, CDR1 is LGHNT and CDR2 FRNRAP. The length of the CDR3 is 18 residues. The CDR3 sequence: CASGQLPGGPWSTDTQYF. The CDR3 DNA reads TGTGCTAGTGGTCAACTCCCAGGGGGCCCATGGTCCACAGATACGCAGTATTTT.

V usage is TRBV19 and J usage is TRBJ1-5; no firm D call. V was trimmed by 7 bases and J by 2 bases, leaving 12 bases between them. Germline-derived CDR1 and CDR2 are LNHDA and SQIVND (reference sequence). The CDR3 runs to 14 residues. CDR3 bases: TGTGCCAGTACCCCCCTTTATGGCAATCAGCCCCAGCATTTT. It encodes CASTPLYGNQPQHF.

The chain links TRBV5-4 to TRBJ2-5, with TRBD1 as a possible D gene (6 bases). V lost 5 bases and J 0 bases, leaving 11 bases between the germline ends. Germline V gene data show CDR1 as SGHNT and CDR2 as YYREEE (reference sequence). The CDR3 is made up of 14 amino acids. The DNA of the CDR3 is TGTGCCAGCAGACCGGGACACAACCAAGAGACCCAGTACTTC. It codes for CASRPGHNQETQYF.

This clone was detected only once. At the DNA level, this CDR3 is encoded by other sequences in the same sample as well. This chain links TRBV27 with TRBJ1-4, with 7 positions matching TRBD1. From germline, CDR1 is MNHEY and CDR2 SMNVEV (reference sequence). The J segment lost 5 bases and the V segment lost 3 bases, leaving 3 bases of the junction unmatched. This CDR3 comprises 14 residues. In DNA, the CDR3 is TGTGCCAGCAGTTTCGGGACAGACAATGAAAAACTGTTTTTT. Its protein is CASSFGTDNEKLFF.

V is TRBV2 and J is TRBJ1-2, with 8 positions matching TRBD1. The CDR3 is 13 amino acids. The germline V gene has CDR1 SNHLY and CDR2 FYNNEI. Trimming took 5 bases from V and 5 from J; bases not matched to a gene: 4. CDR3 bases: TGTGCCAGCAGTAGGGACAGGCTTTATGGCTACACCTTC. It yields the protein CASSRDRLYGYTF.